The source of this TCR beta chain is a study of cytomegalovirus exposure and HLA in healthy donors. Study-wide context: Samples from HLA-typed donors yielded about 85 million unique TCRs in an early data release. General study findings and limits: Indistinguishability led to the exclusion of some V segments, TRBV6-2 and TRBV6-3 included. Presence/absence analyses treated sequencing depth as roughly uniform across donors. HLA alleles showed associations with about 17,000 TCR beta sequences in a later analysis, at a 0.05 false discovery rate.

CDR1 and CDR2 from the germline V gene are SQVTM and ANQGSEA. V lost 4 bases and J lost 4, with 14 bases in between. The CDR3 is made up of 13 amino acids. To note about this clone: Its antigen remains unidentified.

The PCR ran on 60 Vbeta and 13 Jbeta primers. Clones were sequenced by immunoSEQ multiplex PCR, and TCRdb holds only the in-frame ones, with some missing. The data show roughly 120,000 clones, 60% to 80% seen once. Input material: PBMCs. This chain joins TRBV29-1 and TRBJ2-7; unclear D gene. The origin of this receptor is a woman younger than 45 in good health and CMV-seropositive. CDR3 bases: TGCAGCGTTGGGGCAGCCAACTCATACGAGCAGTACTTC. Encoded protein: CSVGAANSYEQYF.